The sequence of this T cell receptor beta chain was determined in a study of cytomegalovirus exposure and HLA in healthy donors. Background on the study: As released early, the data held some 85 million unique TCRs from HLA-typed donors. Findings and limits, study-wide: Later, TCR association rates were found to vary by HLA locus, highest for DRB1 and lowest for HLA-C. Presence/absence analyses assumed roughly uniform sequencing depth across donors.

The study ran its PCR with 60 Vbeta and 13 Jbeta primers. Clones were read by immunoSEQ multiplex PCR, and TCRdb kept only the in-frame ones, dropping some. This sample has 200,000 or so clones, with 80% to 85% found just once. A remark on this clone: Its antigen is not known.

V shed 2 bases, J shed 5 bases, and the junction held 6 bases outside the gene matches. CDR3 length: 14 amino acids. Germline V lookup: CDR1 GTSNPN, CDR2 SVGIG (reference sequence). Material for sequencing was PBMCs. The chain combines TRBV30 with TRBJ2-1, with 7 bases fitting TRBD1. This sequence originates from a woman under 30 in good health and CMV-seropositive. CDR3 loop: CAWSKTGVDNEQFF. CDR3 in DNA: TGTGCCTGGAGTAAAACAGGGGTTGACAATGAGCAGTTCTTC.